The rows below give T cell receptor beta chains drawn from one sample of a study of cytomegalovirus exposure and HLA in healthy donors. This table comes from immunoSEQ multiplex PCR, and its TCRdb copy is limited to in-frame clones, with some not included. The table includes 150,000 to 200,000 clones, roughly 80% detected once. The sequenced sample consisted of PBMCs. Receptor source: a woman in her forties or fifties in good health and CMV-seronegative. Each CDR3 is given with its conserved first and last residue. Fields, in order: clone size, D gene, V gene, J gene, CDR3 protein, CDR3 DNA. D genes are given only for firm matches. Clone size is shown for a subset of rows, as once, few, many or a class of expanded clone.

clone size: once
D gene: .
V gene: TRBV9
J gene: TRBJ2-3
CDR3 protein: CASSGGRTPSTDTQYF
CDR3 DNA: TGTGCCAGCAGCGGGGGCCGGACACCTAGCACAGATACGCAGTATTTT

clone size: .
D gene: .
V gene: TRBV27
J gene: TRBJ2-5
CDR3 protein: CASSLSRQGGEQYF
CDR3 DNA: TGTGCCAGCAGTTTATCCCGCCAGGGGGGAGAGCAGTACTTC

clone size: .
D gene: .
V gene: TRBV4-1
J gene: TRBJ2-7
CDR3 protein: CASSQGKELAIYEQYF
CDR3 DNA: TGCGCCAGCAGCCAAGGAAAAGAACTAGCTATCTACGAGCAGTACTTC

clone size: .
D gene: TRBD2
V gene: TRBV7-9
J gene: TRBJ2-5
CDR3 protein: CASSRLAGLETQYF
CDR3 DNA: TGTGCCAGCAGCCGACTAGCGGGGTTGGAGACCCAGTACTTC

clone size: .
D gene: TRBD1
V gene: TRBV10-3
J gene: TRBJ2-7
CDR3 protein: CAISEICRLGQGVCEQYF
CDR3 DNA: TGTGCCATCAGTGAGATCTGTCGCTTGGGACAGGGAGTCTGCGAGCAGTACTTC

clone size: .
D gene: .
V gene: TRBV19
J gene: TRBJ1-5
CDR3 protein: CASSTIYTGSNQPQHF
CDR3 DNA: TGTGCCAGTAGTACTATATACACAGGGAGCAATCAGCCCCAGCATTTT

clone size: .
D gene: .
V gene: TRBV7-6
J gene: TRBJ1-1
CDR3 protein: CASSLGQYTEAFF
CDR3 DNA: TGTGCCAGCAGCCTCGGACAGTACACTGAAGCTTTCTTT

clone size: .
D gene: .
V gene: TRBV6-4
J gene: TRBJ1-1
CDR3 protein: CASSVDIASEAFF
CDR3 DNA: TGTGCCAGCAGTGTCGACATTGCGTCTGAAGCTTTCTTT

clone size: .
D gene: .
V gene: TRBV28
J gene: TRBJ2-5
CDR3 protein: CASSLNGGGVETQYF
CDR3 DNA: TGTGCCAGCAGTTTAAATGGAGGGGGGGTAGAGACCCAGTACTTC

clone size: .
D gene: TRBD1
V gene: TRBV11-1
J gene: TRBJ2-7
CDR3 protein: CASSPGQGTYEQYF
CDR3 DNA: TGTGCCAGCAGTCCGGGACAGGGAACCTACGAGCAGTACTTC

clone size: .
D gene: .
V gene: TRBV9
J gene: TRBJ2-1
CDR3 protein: CASSVVTGTSYNEQFF
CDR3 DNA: TGTGCCAGCAGCGTAGTAACAGGGACGTCCTACAATGAGCAGTTCTTC

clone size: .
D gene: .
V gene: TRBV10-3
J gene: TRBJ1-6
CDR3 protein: CAISESTGAGSPLHF
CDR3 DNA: TGTGCCATCAGTGAGTCGACAGGCGCAGGGTCACCCCTCCACTTT

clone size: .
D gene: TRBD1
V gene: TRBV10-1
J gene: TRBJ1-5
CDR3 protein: CASIRTGDNQPQHF
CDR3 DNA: TGCGCCAGCATTCGGACAGGTGACAATCAGCCCCAGCATTTT

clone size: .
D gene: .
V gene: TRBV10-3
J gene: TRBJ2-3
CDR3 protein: CAISESTVQKTSTDTQYF
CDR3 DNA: TGTGCCATCAGTGAGTCGACAGTCCAAAAAACTAGCACAGATACGCAGTATTTT

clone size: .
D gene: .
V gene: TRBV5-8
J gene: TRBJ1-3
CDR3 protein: CASSLGSRGNTIYF
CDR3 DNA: TGTGCCAGCAGCTTGGGGTCTCGGGGAAACACCATATATTTT

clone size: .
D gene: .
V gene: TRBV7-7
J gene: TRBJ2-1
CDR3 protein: CASRLRGQFGNEQFF
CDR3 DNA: TGTGCTAGCAGACTGAGAGGGCAGTTCGGCAATGAGCAGTTCTTC

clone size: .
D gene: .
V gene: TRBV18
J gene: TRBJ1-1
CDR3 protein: CASLSPGNTEAFF
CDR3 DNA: TGTGCCAGTTTAAGTCCAGGCAACACTGAAGCTTTCTTT

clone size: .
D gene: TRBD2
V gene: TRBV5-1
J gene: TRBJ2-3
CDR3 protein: CASSLELAGSTDTQYF
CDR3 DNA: TGCGCCAGCAGCTTGGAGCTAGCGGGTAGCACAGATACGCAGTATTTT

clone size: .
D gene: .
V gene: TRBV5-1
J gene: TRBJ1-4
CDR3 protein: CASSVTVATNEKLFF
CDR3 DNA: TGCGCCAGCAGCGTGACAGTTGCAACTAATGAAAAACTGTTTTTT

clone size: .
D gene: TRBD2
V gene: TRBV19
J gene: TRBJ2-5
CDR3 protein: CASSIPGTSGQETQYF
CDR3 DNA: TGTGCCAGTAGTATTCCCGGGACTAGCGGCCAAGAGACCCAGTACTTC

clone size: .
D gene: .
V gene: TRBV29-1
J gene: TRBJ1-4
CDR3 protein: CSVDRGEGINEKLFF
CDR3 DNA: TGCAGCGTTGATCGGGGGGAGGGAATTAATGAAAAACTGTTTTTT

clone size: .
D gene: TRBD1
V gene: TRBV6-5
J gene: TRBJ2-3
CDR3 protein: CASRRQGATGDTQYF
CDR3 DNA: TGTGCCAGCAGGCGACAGGGGGCCACGGGAGATACGCAGTATTTT

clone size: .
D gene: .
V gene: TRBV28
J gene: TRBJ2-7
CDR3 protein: CASSPPPGFGEQYF
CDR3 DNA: TGTGCCAGCAGTCCCCCCCCAGGGTTCGGGGAGCAGTACTTC

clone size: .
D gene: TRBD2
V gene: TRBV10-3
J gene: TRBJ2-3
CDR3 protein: CAISQPSGSADTQYF
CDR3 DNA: TGTGCCATCAGTCAACCGAGCGGGAGCGCAGATACGCAGTATTTT

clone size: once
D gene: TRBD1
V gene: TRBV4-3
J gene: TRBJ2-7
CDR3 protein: CASSRDRAGEQYF
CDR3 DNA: TGCGCCAGCAGCCGAGACAGGGCTGGCGAGCAGTACTTC

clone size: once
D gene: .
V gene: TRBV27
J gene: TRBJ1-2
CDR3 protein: CASSKVRGYGYTF
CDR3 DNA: TGTGCCAGCAGTAAGGTTCGGGGCTATGGCTACACCTTC

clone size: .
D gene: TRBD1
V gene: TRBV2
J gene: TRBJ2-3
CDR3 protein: CASGGQLTDTQYF
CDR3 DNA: TGTGCCAGCGGGGGACAGCTCACAGATACGCAGTATTTT

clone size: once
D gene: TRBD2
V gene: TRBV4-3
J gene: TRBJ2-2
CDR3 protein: CASSQVSSGLPIWNTGELFF
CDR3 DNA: TGCGCCAGCAGCCAAGTGTCTAGCGGCCTGCCAATCTGGAACACCGGGGAGCTGTTTTTT

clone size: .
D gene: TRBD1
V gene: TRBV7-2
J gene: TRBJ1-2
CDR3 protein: CASSPTGGVGYTF
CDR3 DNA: TGTGCCAGCAGCCCCACAGGGGGCGTTGGCTACACCTTC

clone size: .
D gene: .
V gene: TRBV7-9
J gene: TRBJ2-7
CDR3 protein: CASSDNMVYEQYF
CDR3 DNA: TGTGCCAGCAGCGACAACATGGTCTACGAGCAGTACTTC

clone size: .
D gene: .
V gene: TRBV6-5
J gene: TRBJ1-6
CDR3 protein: CASLQGDNSPLHF
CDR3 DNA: TGTGCCAGCCTGCAGGGCGATAATTCACCCCTCCACTTT

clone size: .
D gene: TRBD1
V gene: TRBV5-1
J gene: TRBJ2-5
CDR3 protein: CASSFTGEETQYF
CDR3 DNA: TGCGCCAGCAGTTTCACAGGGGAGGAGACCCAGTACTTC

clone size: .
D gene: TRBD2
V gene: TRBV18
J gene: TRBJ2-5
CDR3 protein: CASSPWARGLGTRTQYF
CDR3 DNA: TGTGCCAGCTCACCATGGGCTCGGGGACTAGGCACGCGGACCCAGTACTTC

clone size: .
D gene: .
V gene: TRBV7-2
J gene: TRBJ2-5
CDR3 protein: CASSLIGQETQYF
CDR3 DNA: TGTGCCAGCAGCTTAATCGGCCAAGAGACCCAGTACTTC

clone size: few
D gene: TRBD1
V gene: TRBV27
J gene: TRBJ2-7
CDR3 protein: CASSLGTDSYEQYF
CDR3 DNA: TGTGCCAGCAGTTTGGGGACAGATTCCTACGAGCAGTACTTC

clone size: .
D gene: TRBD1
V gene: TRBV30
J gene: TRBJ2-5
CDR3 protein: CAWSYRGWGETQYF
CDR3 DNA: TGTGCCTGGAGCTACAGGGGGTGGGGAGAGACCCAGTACTTC

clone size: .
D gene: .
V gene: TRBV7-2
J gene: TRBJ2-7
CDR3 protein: CASSRYPYEQYF
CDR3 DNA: TGTGCCAGCAGCCGCTATCCCTACGAGCAGTACTTC

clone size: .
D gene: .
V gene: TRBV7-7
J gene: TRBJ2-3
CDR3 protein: CASSPPGSDTQYF
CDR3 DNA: TGTGCCAGCAGCCCCCCGGGGTCAGATACGCAGTATTTT

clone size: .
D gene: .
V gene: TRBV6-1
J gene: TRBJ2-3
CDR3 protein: CASSPRGNTQYF
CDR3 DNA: TGTGCCAGCAGCCCAAGGGGCAATACGCAGTATTTT

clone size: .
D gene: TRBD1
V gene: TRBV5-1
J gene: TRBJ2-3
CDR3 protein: CASSSSGQGAADTQYF
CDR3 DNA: TGCGCCAGCAGCTCCTCGGGACAGGGGGCCGCAGATACGCAGTATTTT

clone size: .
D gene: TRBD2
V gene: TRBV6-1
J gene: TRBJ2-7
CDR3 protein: CASLAGFSYEQYF
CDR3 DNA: TGTGCCAGTTTAGCGGGATTTTCCTACGAGCAGTACTTC

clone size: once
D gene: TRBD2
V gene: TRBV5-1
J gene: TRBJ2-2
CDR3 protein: CASSLRGGGSGELFF
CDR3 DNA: TGCGCCAGCAGCTTGCGCGGGGGGGGATCCGGGGAGCTGTTTTTT

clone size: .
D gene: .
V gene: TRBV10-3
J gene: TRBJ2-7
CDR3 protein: CAISESAGRYEQYF
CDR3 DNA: TGTGCCATCAGTGAGTCGGCAGGGAGGTACGAGCAGTACTTC

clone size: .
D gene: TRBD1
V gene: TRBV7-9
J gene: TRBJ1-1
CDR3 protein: CASSPGRTGNTEAFF
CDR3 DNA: TGTGCCAGCAGCCCTGGCCGGACAGGGAACACTGAAGCTTTCTTT

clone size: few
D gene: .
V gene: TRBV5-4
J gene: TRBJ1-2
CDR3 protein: CASSFQLTANYGYTF
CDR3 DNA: TGTGCCAGCAGCTTCCAATTGACAGCCAACTATGGCTACACCTTC

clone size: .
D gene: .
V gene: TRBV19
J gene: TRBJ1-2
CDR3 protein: CASSTSGYGYTF
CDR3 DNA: TGTGCCAGTAGTACCAGTGGCTATGGCTACACCTTC

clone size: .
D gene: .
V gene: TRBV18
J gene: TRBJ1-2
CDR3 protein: CASSPTPARSGGYGYTF
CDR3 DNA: TGTGCCAGCTCACCTACCCCAGCTAGATCGGGAGGCTATGGCTACACCTTC

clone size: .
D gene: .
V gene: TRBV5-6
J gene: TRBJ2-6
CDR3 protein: CASSFTRDSSGANVLTF
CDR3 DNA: TGTGCCAGCAGCTTTACTAGGGATAGCTCTGGGGCCAACGTCCTGACTTTC

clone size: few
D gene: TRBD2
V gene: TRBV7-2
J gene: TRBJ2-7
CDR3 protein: CASSRQTSGVTGYEQYF
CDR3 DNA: TGTGCCAGCAGCCGCCAGACTAGCGGGGTAACGGGCTACGAGCAGTACTTC

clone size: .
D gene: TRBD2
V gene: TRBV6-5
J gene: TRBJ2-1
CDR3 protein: CASSYSSGGARNEQFF
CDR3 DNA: TGTGCCAGCAGTTATTCTAGCGGGGGGGCTAGGAATGAGCAGTTCTTC

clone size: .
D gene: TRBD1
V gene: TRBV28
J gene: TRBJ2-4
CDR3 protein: CASSPQGTGTENIQYF
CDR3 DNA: TGTGCCAGCAGTCCCCAGGGGACAGGAACCGAAAACATTCAGTACTTC

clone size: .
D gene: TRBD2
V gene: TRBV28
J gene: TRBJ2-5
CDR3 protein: CASSLGGRVQETQYF
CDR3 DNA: TGTGCCAGCAGTTTGGGGGGGAGGGTCCAAGAGACCCAGTACTTC

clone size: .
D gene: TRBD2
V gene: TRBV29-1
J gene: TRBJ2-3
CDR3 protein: CSATGGSTDTQYF
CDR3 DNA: TGCAGCGCCACCGGGGGGAGCACAGATACGCAGTATTTT